These T cell receptor beta chains were read from a single sample in a study of T-cell memory formation after mild COVID-19. TCRdb recomputed calls from the 5' RACE reads with MiXCR, one row per CDR3 protein. The table lists about 340,000 distinct CDR3 sequences, 10% to 15% of them singletons, with over 20% in the top ten. Sequences were obtained from PBMCs or a T cell subset sorted from them (not recorded which). The receptors stem from a man aged 18 to 29 who had mild COVID-19 (a few samples of this study predate the infection). Cell type and time point are not known. CDR3s include the opening cysteine and the closing phenylalanine or tryptophan. A D gene is named only where the DNA matches it firmly. The size of a clone is reported for some rows only, either as once, few or many, or as a class for expanded clones.

cdr3_nt cdr3_aa v_call clone_size d_call j_call
TGTGCCAGCAGCTTAAATTTGGGAGGCTGGGGGAACACCGGGGAGCTGTTTTTT CASSLNLGGWGNTGELFF TRBV7-2 . . TRBJ2-2
TGTGCCAGCAGCTTGTGGGGGGGGCCCCAGCATTTT CASSLWGGPQHF TRBV12-3/TRBV12-4 few . TRBJ1-5
TGTGCCAGCAGTTACCTCCTTGACCCCCGCACAGATACGCAGTATTTT CASSYLLDPRTDTQYF TRBV6-2/TRBV6-3 . . TRBJ2-3
TGCGCCAGCAGCCAAGCCTATAGCGGGTTCGACACAGATACGCAGTATTTT CASSQAYSGFDTDTQYF TRBV4-1 few TRBD2 TRBJ2-3
TGTGCCAGCAGCGTAGTGGGGTTAGGGGAGCAGTTCTTC CASSVVGLGEQFF TRBV9 few . TRBJ2-1
TGTGCCAGCACCCGGACAGATCGAGAGACCCAGTACTTC CASTRTDRETQYF TRBV6-6 few . TRBJ2-5
TGTGCCAGCAGCGGGGGGAAAGAGACCCAGTACTTC CASSGGKETQYF TRBV6-1 . TRBD2 TRBJ2-5
TGTGCCAGCAGCCCCCAGGCCAGCTCCTACAATGAGCAGTTCTTC CASSPQASSYNEQFF TRBV9 . . TRBJ2-1
TGCGCCAGCAGCCAACAGGGCCTCAATGAAAAACTGTTTTTT CASSQQGLNEKLFF TRBV4-3 . . TRBJ1-4
TGCGCCAGCAGCCAAATCCGGACTAGGGGCTACAATGAGCAGTTCTTC CASSQIRTRGYNEQFF TRBV4-3 few TRBD2 TRBJ2-1
TGTGCCAGCAGTTACGACAGGGGGTCTCCCGAGCAGTACTTC CASSYDRGSPEQYF TRBV6-5 few TRBD1 TRBJ2-7
TGTGCCAGCAGCTTCTTTGGGGTATCCCTCCACTTT CASSFFGVSLHF TRBV7-9 few . TRBJ1-6
TGTGCCAGCAGCGCCCAGGACAGGGGCCTCTCTGCCTACAATGAGCAGTTCTTC CASSAQDRGLSAYNEQFF TRBV5-4 many TRBD1 TRBJ2-1
TGCGCCAGCAGCCAAGACGGGACGGGAGGGAGCTATGGCTACACCTTC CASSQDGTGGSYGYTF TRBV4-1 few . TRBJ1-2
TGTGCCAGCAGCTATGGAGAACTAAGGGCTTTCTTT CASSYGELRAFF TRBV6-2/TRBV6-3 few . TRBJ1-1
TGTGCCAGCACCGCGGGAGCCCAGGCCGGGGAGCTGTTTTTT CASTAGAQAGELFF TRBV7-3 many TRBD2 TRBJ2-2
TGTGCCAGCAGTGCCCCCAGGGACTACAATGAGCAGTTCTTC CASSAPRDYNEQFF TRBV2 few . TRBJ2-1
TGTGCCAGCAGCCAAGATTGGTGGACAGGGTGGTACTTC CASSQDWWTGWYF TRBV14 few TRBD1 TRBJ2-7
TGTGCCAGCAGTTTTAGTCTAGCGGGGGCCCCAGTCGATGAGCAGTTCTTC CASSFSLAGAPVDEQFF TRBV27 many TRBD2 TRBJ2-1
TGTGCCAGCAGTTTGAATGGGGTGCAGTGGGCTTTCTTT CASSLNGVQWAFF TRBV7-9 . . TRBJ1-1
TGTGCCAGCAGCCCGGGACTAGCGGGGGGGCAAGAGACCCAGTACTTC CASSPGLAGGQETQYF TRBV7-7 many TRBD2 TRBJ2-5
TGCAGTGCTATTCCTAGCGGGGGGCTCAGCACAGATACGCAGTATTTT CSAIPSGGLSTDTQYF TRBV20-1 few TRBD2 TRBJ2-3
TGCGCCAGCAGCTTGTCTCCGACAGGGACGGAGACCCAGTACTTC CASSLSPTGTETQYF TRBV5-1 few TRBD1 TRBJ2-5
TGTGCTAGCAGCTTGGGTAACGGGACAGGGGATGAAAAACTGTTTTTT CASSLGNGTGDEKLFF TRBV7-7 few TRBD1 TRBJ1-4
TGTGCCAGCAGTCGGACCGGGGAGCTGTTTTTT CASSRTGELFF TRBV4-2 many . TRBJ2-2
TGTGCCAGCGCTATTGGACAGGGTAGGACTGAAGCTTTCTTT CASAIGQGRTEAFF TRBV7-9 few TRBD1 TRBJ1-1
TGTGCCAGCAGCTTAAGGGGCAGGGTCGGAGAGACCCAGTACTTC CASSLRGRVGETQYF TRBV7-9 few . TRBJ2-5
TGTGCCAGCATTAACAGTAACTCGAACACCGGGGAGCTGTTTTTT CASINSNSNTGELFF TRBV6-6 . . TRBJ2-2
TGTGCCAGCAGTTTTGGCGGGAGCACCGGGGAGCTGTTTTTT CASSFGGSTGELFF TRBV12-3/TRBV12-4 . TRBD2 TRBJ2-2
TGTGCCAGCAGCCCGACTAGCGGGCCGAGGGACGAGCAGTACTTC CASSPTSGPRDEQYF TRBV7-9 . TRBD2 TRBJ2-7
TGTGCCAGCATAGGGACTAGCGGGGGCTACGAGCAGTACTTC CASIGTSGGYEQYF TRBV5-6 many TRBD2 TRBJ2-7
TGCAGCGGAGGCCCAGGGAATGAGCAGTTCTTC CSGGPGNEQFF TRBV29-1 few . TRBJ2-1
TGTGCCAGCAGCCCGACCGCGGGTTCACCCCTCCACTTT CASSPTAGSPLHF TRBV7-9 many . TRBJ1-6
TGTGCCAGCAGCAAGGGGGGGGCTAGCCTCCGGGAGACCCAGTACTTC CASSKGGASLRETQYF TRBV7-2 few . TRBJ2-5
TGCAGCGTTGTCAGGGGCGCCGAAGATACGCAGTATTTT CSVVRGAEDTQYF TRBV29-1 many . TRBJ2-3
TGTGCCAGCAGTTACGGGCAGGACTATGGCTACACCTTC CASSYGQDYGYTF TRBV6-2/TRBV6-3 few . TRBJ1-2
TGTGCCAGCAGCTTAGCAGGACAGGGAACCTCCGAGCAGTACTTC CASSLAGQGTSEQYF TRBV7-9 few TRBD1 TRBJ2-7
TGTGCCAGCAGTTACTCGGGTCCACTTGCCTATGAGCAGTTCTTC CASSYSGPLAYEQFF TRBV6-5 . . TRBJ2-1
TGTGCCAGCAGCCAAAACTCCCAAGAGACCCAGTACTTC CASSQNSQETQYF TRBV14 . . TRBJ2-5
TGCGCCAGCGTACCACAGGGCATTTGGGAGACCCAGTACTTC CASVPQGIWETQYF TRBV5-1 few . TRBJ2-5
TGCGCCAGCAGCCAACAGGACGCTGGAAACACCATATATTTT CASSQQDAGNTIYF TRBV4-1 few . TRBJ1-3
TGTGCCAGCAGCGGACTGAGGAGTACCTACGAGCAGTACTTC CASSGLRSTYEQYF TRBV9 few . TRBJ2-7
TGCGCCAGCAGCTCTTCACTTAACAATGAGCAGTTCTTC CASSSSLNNEQFF TRBV5-1 few . TRBJ2-1
TGCAGCGTTGCGTGGGGAGGCAATCAGCCCCAGCATTTT CSVAWGGNQPQHF TRBV29-1 few . TRBJ1-5
TGCAGTGCCCTGGACAGGGACGGGGGCTACACCTTC CSALDRDGGYTF TRBV20-1 few TRBD1 TRBJ1-2
TGTGCCAGCAGCTCATGGGACAGGGAGTCTTACGAGCAGTACTTC CASSSWDRESYEQYF TRBV7-8 . TRBD1 TRBJ2-7